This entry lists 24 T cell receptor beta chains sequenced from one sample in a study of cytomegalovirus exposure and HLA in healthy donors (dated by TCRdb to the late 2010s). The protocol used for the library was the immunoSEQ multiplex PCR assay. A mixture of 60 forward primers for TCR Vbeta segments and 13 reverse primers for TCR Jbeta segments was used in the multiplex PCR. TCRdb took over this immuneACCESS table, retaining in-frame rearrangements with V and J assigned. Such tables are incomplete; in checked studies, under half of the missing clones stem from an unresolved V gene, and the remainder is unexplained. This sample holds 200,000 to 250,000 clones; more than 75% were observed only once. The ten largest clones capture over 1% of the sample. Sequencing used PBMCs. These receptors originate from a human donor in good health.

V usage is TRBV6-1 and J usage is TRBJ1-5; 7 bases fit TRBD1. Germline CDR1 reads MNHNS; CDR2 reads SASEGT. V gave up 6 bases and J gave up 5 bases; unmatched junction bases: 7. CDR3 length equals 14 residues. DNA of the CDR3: TGTGCCAGCAGGGGACAGCAACTGCATCAGCCCCAGCATTTT. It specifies CASRGQQLHQPQHF.

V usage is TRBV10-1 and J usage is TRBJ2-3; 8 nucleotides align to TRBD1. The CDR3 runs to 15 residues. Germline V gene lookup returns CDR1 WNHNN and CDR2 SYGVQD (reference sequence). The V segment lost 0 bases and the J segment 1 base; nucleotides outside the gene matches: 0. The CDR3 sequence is CASSESGQGTDTQYF. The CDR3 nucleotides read TGCGCCAGCAGTGAGTCGGGACAGGGCACAGATACGCAGTATTTT.

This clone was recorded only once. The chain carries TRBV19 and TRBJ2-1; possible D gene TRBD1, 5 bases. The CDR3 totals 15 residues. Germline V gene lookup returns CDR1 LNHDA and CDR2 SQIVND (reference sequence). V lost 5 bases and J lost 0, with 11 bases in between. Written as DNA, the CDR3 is TGTGCCAGTAGTGGACACCTGAGCTCCTACAATGAGCAGTTCTTC. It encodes CASSGHLSSYNEQFF.

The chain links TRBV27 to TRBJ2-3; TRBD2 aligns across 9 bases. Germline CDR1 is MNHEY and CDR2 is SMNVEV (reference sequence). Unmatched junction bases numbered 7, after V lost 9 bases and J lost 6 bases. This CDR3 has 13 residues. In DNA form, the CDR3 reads TGTGCCAGTAGCAGCGGGAGGCAGGATACGCAGTATTTT. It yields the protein CASSSGRQDTQYF.

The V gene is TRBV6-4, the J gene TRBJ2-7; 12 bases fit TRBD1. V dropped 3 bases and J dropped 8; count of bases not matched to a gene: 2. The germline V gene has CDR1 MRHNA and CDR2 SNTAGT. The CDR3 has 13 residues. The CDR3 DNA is TGTGCCAGCAGTGAAGGGACAGGGGGCAAGCAGTACTTC. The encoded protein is CASSEGTGGKQYF.

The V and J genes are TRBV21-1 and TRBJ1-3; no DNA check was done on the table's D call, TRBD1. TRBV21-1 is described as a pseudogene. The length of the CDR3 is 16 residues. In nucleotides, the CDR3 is TGTGCCAGCAGCAAAGAGACAGGAGACTCTGGAAACACCATATATTTT. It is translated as CASSKETGDSGNTIYF.

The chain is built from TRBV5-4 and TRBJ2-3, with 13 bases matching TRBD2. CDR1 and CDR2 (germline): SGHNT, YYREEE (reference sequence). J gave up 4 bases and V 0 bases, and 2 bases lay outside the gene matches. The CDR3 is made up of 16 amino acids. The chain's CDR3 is CASSLGLAGGSDTQYF. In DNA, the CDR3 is TGTGCCAGCAGCTTGGGACTAGCGGGAGGATCAGATACGCAGTATTTT.

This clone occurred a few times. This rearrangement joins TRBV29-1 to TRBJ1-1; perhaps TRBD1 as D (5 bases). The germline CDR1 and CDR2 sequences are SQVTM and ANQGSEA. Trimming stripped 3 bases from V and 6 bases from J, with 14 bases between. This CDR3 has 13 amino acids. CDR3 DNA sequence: TGCAGCGTTGACGGGGGGACCTCGGCTGAAGCTTTCTTT. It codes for CSVDGGTSAEAFF.

CDR3 residues: CATSRVREDPHEQYF. The CDR3 DNA follows: TGTGCCACCAGCAGAGTTCGGGAGGACCCCCACGAGCAGTACTTC. The chain combines TRBV15 with TRBJ2-7; 7 nucleotides line up with TRBD2. J was trimmed by 5 bases and V by 1 base; bases with no gene match: 8. This CDR3 region has 15 residues. Per the germline V gene, CDR1 is LNHNV and CDR2 is YYDKDF (reference sequence).

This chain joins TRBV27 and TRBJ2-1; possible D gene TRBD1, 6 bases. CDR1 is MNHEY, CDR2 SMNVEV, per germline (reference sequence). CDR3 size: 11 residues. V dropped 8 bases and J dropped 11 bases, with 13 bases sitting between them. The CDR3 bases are TGTGCCAGCTACGACAGGTTAAAGCAGTTCTTC. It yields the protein CASYDRLKQFF.

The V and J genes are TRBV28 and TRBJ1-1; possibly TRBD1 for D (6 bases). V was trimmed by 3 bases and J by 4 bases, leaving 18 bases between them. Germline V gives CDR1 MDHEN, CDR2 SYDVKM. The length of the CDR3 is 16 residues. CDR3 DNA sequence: TGTGCCAGCAGTTTGACGGGGGGGGCATCGATCACTGAAGCTTTCTTT. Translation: CASSLTGGASITEAFF.

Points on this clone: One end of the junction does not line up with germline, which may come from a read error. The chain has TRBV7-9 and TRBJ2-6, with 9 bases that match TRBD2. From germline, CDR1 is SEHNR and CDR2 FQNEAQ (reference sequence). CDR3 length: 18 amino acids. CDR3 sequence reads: CSSSTRGGARVGANVLTF. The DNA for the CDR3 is TGTTCCAGCAGCACGCGGGGGGGTGCGCGGGTTGGGGCCAACGTCCTGACTTTC.

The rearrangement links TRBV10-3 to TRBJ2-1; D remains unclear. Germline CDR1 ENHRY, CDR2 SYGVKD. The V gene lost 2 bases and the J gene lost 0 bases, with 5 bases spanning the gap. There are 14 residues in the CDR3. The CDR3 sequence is CAISEESSYNEQFF. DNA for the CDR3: TGTGCCATCAGTGAGGAGAGCTCCTACAATGAGCAGTTCTTC.

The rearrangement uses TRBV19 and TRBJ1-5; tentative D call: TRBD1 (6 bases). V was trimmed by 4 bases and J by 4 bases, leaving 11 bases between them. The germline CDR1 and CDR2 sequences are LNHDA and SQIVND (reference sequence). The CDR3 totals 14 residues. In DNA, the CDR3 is TGTGCCAGTAGTACTCCTCAGGGGAATCAGCCCCAGCATTTT. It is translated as CASSTPQGNQPQHF. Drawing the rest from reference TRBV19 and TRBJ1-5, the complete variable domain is DGGITQSPKYLFRKEGQNVTLSCEQNLNHDAMYWYRQDPGQGLRLIYYSQIVNDFQKGDIAEGYSVSREKKESFPLTVTSAQKNPTAFYLCASSTPQGNQPQHFGDGTRLSIL.

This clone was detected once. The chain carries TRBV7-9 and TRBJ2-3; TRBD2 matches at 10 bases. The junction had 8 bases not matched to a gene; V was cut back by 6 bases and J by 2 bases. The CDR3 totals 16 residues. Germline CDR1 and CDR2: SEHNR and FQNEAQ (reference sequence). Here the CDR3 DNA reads TGTGCCAGCAGTACGGTAGCGGGAGGCAACACAGATACGCAGTATTTT. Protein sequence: CASSTVAGGNTDTQYF.

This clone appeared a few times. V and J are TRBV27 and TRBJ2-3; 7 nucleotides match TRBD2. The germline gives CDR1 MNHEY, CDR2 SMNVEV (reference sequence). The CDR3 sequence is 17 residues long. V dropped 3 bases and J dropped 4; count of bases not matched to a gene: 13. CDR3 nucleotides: TGTGCCAGCAGTTTCCCGTCCCTGGGGAGGGTTCCAGATACGCAGTATTTT. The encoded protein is CASSFPSLGRVPDTQYF.

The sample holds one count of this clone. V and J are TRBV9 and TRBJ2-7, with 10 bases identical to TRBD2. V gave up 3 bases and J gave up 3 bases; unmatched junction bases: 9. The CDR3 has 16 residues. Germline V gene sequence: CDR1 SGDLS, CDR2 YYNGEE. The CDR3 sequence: CASSAQAGLAFYEQYF. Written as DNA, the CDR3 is TGTGCCAGCAGCGCCCAAGCGGGACTAGCGTTCTACGAGCAGTACTTC.

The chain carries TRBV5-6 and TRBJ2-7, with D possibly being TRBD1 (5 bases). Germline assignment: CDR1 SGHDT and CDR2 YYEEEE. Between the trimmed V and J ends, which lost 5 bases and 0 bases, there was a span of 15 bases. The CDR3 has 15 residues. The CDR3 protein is CASRRVQVFSYEQYF. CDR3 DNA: TGTGCCAGCAGACGGGTACAGGTGTTCTCCTACGAGCAGTACTTC. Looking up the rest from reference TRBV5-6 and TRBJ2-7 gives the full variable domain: DAGVTQSPTHLIKTRGQQVTLRCSPKSGHDTVSWYQQALGQGPQFIFQYYEEEERQRGNFPDRFSGHQFPNYSSELNVNALLLGDSALYLCASRRVQVFSYEQYFGPGTRLTVT.

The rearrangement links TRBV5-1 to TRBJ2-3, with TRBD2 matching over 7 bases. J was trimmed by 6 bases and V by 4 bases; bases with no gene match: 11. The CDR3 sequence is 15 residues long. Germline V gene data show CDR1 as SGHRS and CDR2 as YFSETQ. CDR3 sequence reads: CASSPWEGLPDTQYF. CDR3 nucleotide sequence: TGCGCCAGCAGCCCGTGGGAGGGCCTTCCCGATACGCAGTATTTT. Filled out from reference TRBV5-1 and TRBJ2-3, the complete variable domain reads KAGVTQTPRYLIKTRGQQVTLSCSPISGHRSVSWYQQTPGQGLQFLFEYFSETQRNKGNFPGRFSGRQFSNSRSEMNVSTLELGDSALYLCASSPWEGLPDTQYFGPGTRLTVL.

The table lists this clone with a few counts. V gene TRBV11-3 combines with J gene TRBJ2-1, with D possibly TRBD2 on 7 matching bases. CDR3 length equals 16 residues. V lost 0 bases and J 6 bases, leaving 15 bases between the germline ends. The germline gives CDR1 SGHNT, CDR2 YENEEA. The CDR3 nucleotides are TGTGCCAGCAGCTTAGAGGGGGGGCTCCGACTCAATGAGCAGTTCTTC. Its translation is CASSLEGGLRLNEQFF.

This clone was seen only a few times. The CDR3 sequence: CASSETGGEAFF. CDR3 sequence (DNA): TGTGCCAGCAGCGAAACAGGGGGTGAAGCTTTCTTT. The chain has TRBV13 and TRBJ1-1; 8 bases are a match to TRBD1. Germline CDR1 PRHDT, CDR2 FYEKMQ (reference sequence). Trimming removed 5 bases from V and 7 bases from J; junction bases left unmatched: 3. The CDR3 is made up of 12 amino acids.

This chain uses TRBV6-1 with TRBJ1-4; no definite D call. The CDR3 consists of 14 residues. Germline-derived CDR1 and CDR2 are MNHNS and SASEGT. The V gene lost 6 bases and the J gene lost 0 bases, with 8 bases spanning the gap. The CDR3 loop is CASRAVATNEKLFF. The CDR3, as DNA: TGTGCCAGCAGGGCGGTTGCAACTAATGAAAAACTGTTTTTT.

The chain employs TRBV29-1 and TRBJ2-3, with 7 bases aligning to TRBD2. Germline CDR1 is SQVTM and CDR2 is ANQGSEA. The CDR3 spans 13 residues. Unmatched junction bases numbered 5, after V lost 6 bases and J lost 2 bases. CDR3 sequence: CSVPREATDTQYF. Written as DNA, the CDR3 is TGCAGCGTCCCCCGGGAGGCCACAGATACGCAGTATTTT.

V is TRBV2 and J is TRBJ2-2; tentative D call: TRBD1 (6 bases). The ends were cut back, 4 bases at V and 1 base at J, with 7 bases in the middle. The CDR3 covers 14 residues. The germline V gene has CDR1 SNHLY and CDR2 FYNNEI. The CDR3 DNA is TGTGCCAGCAGTGGGACAGAGAACACCGGGGAGCTGTTTTTT. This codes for CASSGTENTGELFF.